Listed below are T cell receptor beta chains from one sample, sequenced in a study of CD8 T cells in Susac syndrome. Via MiXCR, TCRdb re-called the immunoSEQ multiplex PCR reads, giving one row per CDR3 protein. Counted here are around 80,000 distinct CDR3 sequences, 90% to 97% occurring once; the ten biggest clones make up approximately 0.39%. Sequencing was carried out using CD8+ T cells from PBMCs. These TCRs come from a human donor with Susac syndrome. CDR3s include the opening cysteine and the closing phenylalanine or tryptophan. The order of the fields is V gene, J gene, clone size, D gene, CDR3 DNA, CDR3 protein. D genes are given only for firm matches. The size entry is marked missing in some rows and otherwise reads once, few, many or a size class.

>TRBV28|TRBJ2-5|.|.
TGTGCCAGCAGTGTCACCGGGACGTCGGAGACCCAGTACTTC
CASSVTGTSETQYF
>TRBV4-3|TRBJ1-2|.|.
TGCGCCAGCAGCCAAGATCTAACAACAGCTTATGGCTACACCTTC
CASSQDLTTAYGYTF
>TRBV7-8|TRBJ1-2|.|.
TGTGCCAGCAGCTCAACAGGGAACAGCTATGGCTACACCTTC
CASSSTGNSYGYTF
>TRBV25-1|TRBJ2-4|.|TRBD1
TGTGCCAGCAGTGGACCAACCCCCGACAGGGCCGAAAACATTCAGTACTTC
CASSGPTPDRAENIQYF
>TRBV6-6|TRBJ2-5|.|TRBD1
TGTGCCAGCAGGGACAGGGGCCAAGAGACCCAGTACTTC
CASRDRGQETQYF
>TRBV20-1|TRBJ2-3|.|TRBD2
TGCAGTGCAAAGGGGCTAGGGGAGGGCCGGGTAGATACGCAGTATTTT
CSAKGLGEGRVDTQYF
>TRBV28|TRBJ2-7|once|.
TGTGCCAGCATGATCGGCAGCTCCTACGAGCAGTACTTC
CASMIGSSYEQYF
>TRBV25-1|TRBJ2-7|.|.
TGTGCCAGCAGTGAATCGGGTCACGAGCAGTACTTC
CASSESGHEQYF
>TRBV28|TRBJ2-7|.|.
TGTGCCAGCAGTTTGGATTACGAGCAGTACTTC
CASSLDYEQYF
>TRBV27|TRBJ2-1|few|TRBD1
TGTGCCAGCAGTTTAGGACAGGGGGCTTACAATGAGCAGTTCTTC
CASSLGQGAYNEQFF
>TRBV16|TRBJ1-1|.|.
TGTGCCAGCAGCCAATCCCCAGGGAACACTGAAGCTTTCTTT
CASSQSPGNTEAFF
>TRBV6-1|TRBJ2-6|.|.
TGTGCCACAGGGGAGGTGGCTGGGGCCAACGTCCTGACTTTC
CATGEVAGANVLTF
>TRBV21-1|TRBJ2-1|.|.
TGTGCCAGCAGCAACCCCACAGAGAATGAGCAGTTCTTC
CASSNPTENEQFF
>TRBV20-1|TRBJ2-1|.|.
TGCAGTGCCCGGACTGCCCTCTCCTACAATGAGCAGTTCTTC
CSARTALSYNEQFF
>TRBV4-1|TRBJ1-1|.|.
TGCGCCAGCAGCCAGTTTTACTCCGGGTCTCAAGCTTTCTTT
CASSQFYSGSQAFF
>TRBV6-5|TRBJ2-1|.|.
TGTGCCAGCAGTTACGTAGGGGGGCTCAATGAGCAGTTCTTC
CASSYVGGLNEQFF
>TRBV12-3/TRBV12-4|TRBJ2-4|.|.
TGTGCCAGCAGGCCCGGAACCGGGGGCCCCATTCTGGGTCAGTACTTC
CASRPGTGGPILGQYF
>TRBV5-1|TRBJ1-6|.|.
TGCGCCAGCAGCGAGAGCTCCTATAATTCACCCCTCCACTTT
CASSESSYNSPLHF
>TRBV28|TRBJ2-5|.|.
TGTGCCAGCAGTATCCAGGGGGGGACCCAGTACTTC
CASSIQGGTQYF
>TRBV3-1|TRBJ2-1|.|.
TGTGCCAGCAGCCAGCCATCAGCGGATTCCTACAATGAGCAGTTCTTC
CASSQPSADSYNEQFF
>TRBV28|TRBJ1-5|.|TRBD1
TGTGCCAGCAGTTTCCGGACAGGCTACAATCAGCCCCAGCATTTT
CASSFRTGYNQPQHF
>TRBV11-2|TRBJ2-1|.|TRBD2
TGTGCCAGCAGCTTATCACGACTAGCGGGGCGCCATGAGCAGTTCTTC
CASSLSRLAGRHEQFF
>TRBV4-3|TRBJ2-3|.|TRBD2
TGCGCCAGCAGCCAGGGACTAGCTGACACAGATACGCAGTATTTT
CASSQGLADTDTQYF
>TRBV19|TRBJ1-2|.|TRBD1
TGTGCCAGTAGTGGAGACAGGGCCCTCTATGGCTACACCTTC
CASSGDRALYGYTF
>TRBV11-2|TRBJ2-7|.|TRBD2
TGTGCCGGAGGACTAGCGGGAGGTAGCGAGCAGTACTTC
CAGGLAGGSEQYF
>TRBV12-3/TRBV12-4|TRBJ2-3|.|.
TGTGCCAGCGAATCTTGGAGGGGAGCCCACCCCCCCCCAGATACGCAGTATTTT
CASESWRGAHPPPDTQYF
>TRBV13|TRBJ1-2|.|TRBD1
TGTGCCAGCAGCCAAGGACAGGGGCAGGGCTATGGCTACACCTTC
CASSQGQGQGYGYTF
>TRBV6-1|TRBJ1-2|once|TRBD1
TGTGCCAGCAGTCCAAGGGGGCCTCGGGACACCAAGCAGGATGGCTACACCTTC
CASSPRGPRDTKQDGYTF
>TRBV6-5|TRBJ2-1|few|TRBD2
TGTGCCAGCAGTTACGGTACTAGCGGGGAATACAATGAGCAGTTCTTC
CASSYGTSGEYNEQFF
>TRBV20-1|TRBJ2-5|.|.
TGCAGCGGAGACGGGACCGCGGCGAAACGGGAGACCCAGTACTTC
CSGDGTAAKRETQYF
>TRBV29-1|TRBJ2-2|.|TRBD2
TGCAGCGTGAGCCGGGACTATAGTGCCGGGGAGCTGTTTTTT
CSVSRDYSAGELFF
>TRBV9|TRBJ1-5|.|.
TGTGCCAGCAGCGTAGAGCCGGGACCAATGAATCAGCCCCAGCATTTT
CASSVEPGPMNQPQHF
>TRBV19|TRBJ1-1|.|.
TGTGCCAGTAGTATTGACGCGAGAGAAGCTTTCTTT
CASSIDAREAFF
>TRBV7-3|TRBJ2-1|.|.
TGTGCCAGCAGCTTAACTGCAGGGACTCATGAGCAGTTCTTC
CASSLTAGTHEQFF
>TRBV15|TRBJ1-1|.|.
TGTGCCACCAGCATAGGACCCGGCGGGAACACTGAAGCTTTCTTT
CATSIGPGGNTEAFF
>TRBV7-9|TRBJ2-7|once|.
TGTGCCAGTCAATCCCAAGGGTACGAGCAGTACTTC
CASQSQGYEQYF
>TRBV20-1|TRBJ2-7|once|TRBD1
TGCAGTGCTAGGGACAGGGGGTCCTCCTACGAGCAGTACTTC
CSARDRGSSYEQYF
>TRBV5-1|TRBJ2-1|.|TRBD1
TGCGCCAGCAGCTTGGTTAGGGGGCCACGCAATGAGCAGTTCTTC
CASSLVRGPRNEQFF
>TRBV10-3|TRBJ2-1|.|.
TGTGCCATCAGTGAGGGAGGGGGGGATGAGCAGTTCTTC
CAISEGGGDEQFF
>TRBV4-3|TRBJ1-2|.|.
TGCGCCAGCAGCCAAGGCCCAGGGGCAGGTGGCTACACCTTC
CASSQGPGAGGYTF
>TRBV25-1|TRBJ2-7|.|TRBD2
TGTGCCAGCAGTGATGGGACTAGCGGGTTGGTCGAGCAGTACTTC
CASSDGTSGLVEQYF
>TRBV15|TRBJ2-1|.|.
TGTGCCACCAGCAGGCTGGGGACCGCTGGCAATGAGCAGTTCTTC
CATSRLGTAGNEQFF
>TRBV13|TRBJ2-5|.|.
TGTGCCAGCAGCTTAGGACAGTCCCAAGAGACCCAGTACTTC
CASSLGQSQETQYF
>TRBV6-2/TRBV6-3|TRBJ1-5|once|.
TGTGCCAGCTTTTCAACCGGCGCACAGAGCAATCAGCCCCAGCATTTT
CASFSTGAQSNQPQHF